These 2 T cell receptor beta chains share one sample of origin, sequenced in a study of blood T cell repertoires in COVID-19. Profiling relied on immunoSEQ multiplex PCR, and the TCRdb table lists in-frame clones only, not all of them. The sample shows about 11,000 clones, approximately 85% of them seen only once. Sequenced sample: peripheral blood. Receptor source: a man over 45 with active COVID-19.

In its sample, this clone is medium-sized. V usage is TRBV28 and J usage is TRBJ2-7; 9 nucleotides line up with TRBD2. The V gene end was trimmed by 6 bases and the J gene end by 6 bases; junction bases not matched to a gene: 15. Per the germline V gene, CDR1 is MDHEN and CDR2 is SYDVKM. The CDR3 has 16 amino acids. The CDR3 DNA reads as TGTGCCAGCAGAACCGTTTCGGATAGCGGGAGTCCCGAGCAGTACTTC. Its translation: CASRTVSDSGSPEQYF.

The chain links TRBV14 to TRBJ1-1, with D maybe TRBD1 (6 bases). CDR3 length: 14 amino acids. The ends were cut back, 0 bases at V and 5 bases at J, with 10 bases in the middle. The germline V gene has CDR1 SGHDN and CDR2 FVKESK. The CDR3 reads CASSQDEGGTEAFF. For the CDR3, the DNA is TGTGCCAGCAGCCAAGATGAGGGGGGGACTGAAGCTTTCTTT.